The 3 T cell receptor beta chains below all came from one sample that was sequenced in a study of glioma-infiltrating T cells. Amplification of TCR alpha and beta CDR3 regions from RNA used iRepertoire nested multiplex PCR. TCRdb processed the multiplex PCR reads anew with MiXCR; each CDR3 protein has one entry. The data contain approximately 90,000 distinct CDR3 sequences, under 30% of them seen just once; the ten biggest clones take up under 8.5%. The sample taken for sequencing was glioma tissue, nonneoplastic brain tissue, or PBMCs (not recorded which). These receptors all come from a human donor with low-grade glioma or glioblastoma, undergoing nonglioma brain surgery, or in good health (not recorded which).

This clonotype was seen ten or more times. V usage is TRBV10-3 and J usage is TRBJ2-5, with D tentatively TRBD2 (5 bases). Germline V gene sequence: CDR1 ENHRY, CDR2 SYGVKD. The V end was cut by 6 bases, the J end by 6 bases, with 14 bases between. The CDR3 is made up of 13 amino acids. CDR3 sequence (DNA): TGTGCCATCAGCCCCTCTAGCAGGCAGACCCAGTACTTC. Amino acid sequence: CAISPSSRQTQYF.

The table lists this clonotype with a few counts. The chain links TRBV19 to TRBJ1-4; D unclear. Germline V gene sequence: CDR1 LNHDA, CDR2 SQIVND (reference sequence). The V and J ends lost 5 bases and 8 bases respectively, with 15 bases between them. The CDR3 has 14 amino acids. Here the CDR3 reads CASSPRTPYEKLFF. CDR3 in DNA: TGTGCCAGTAGTCCCCGTACGCCCTACGAAAAACTGTTTTTT.

This clonotype was found many times. The V call is TRBV29-1, the J call TRBJ1-2, with D unclear. This CDR3 contains 14 residues. Trimming cost V 5 bases and J 6 bases, with 19 bases left between them. CDR1 is SQVTM and CDR2 is ANQGSEA in the germline V gene. CDR3 residues: CSVLSTRDIDGYTF. As DNA, the CDR3 is TGCAGCGTTCTCTCGACACGGGATATCGATGGCTACACCTTC.